One sample yielded the 32 T cell receptor beta chains listed below, sequenced in a study of lymphopenia after photon versus proton radiotherapy. Assay: immunoSEQ multiplex PCR; the TCRdb copy retains only in-frame clones and omits some. Among more than 50,000 clones listed, around four fifths were seen once. The source material was peripheral blood, sampled from a patient treated with photon-based radiotherapy. Receptors originate from a man aged 50 to 59 with gastric cancer.

This clone was counted once. The V call is TRBV5-4, the J call TRBJ2-3; 14 bases align to TRBD2. The V and J ends lost 7 bases and 6 bases, in that order; junction bases with no gene match: 1. CDR3 length: 13 amino acids. CDR1 is SGHNT, CDR2 YYREEE, per germline (reference sequence). The CDR3 DNA follows: TGTGCCAGCCGACTAGCGGGAGGGGATACGCAGTATTTT. Protein sequence: CASRLAGGDTQYF.

The chain uses TRBV7-2 and TRBJ1-1; maybe TRBD1 (5 bases). The germline V gene has CDR1 SGHTA and CDR2 FQGNSA. There are 13 residues in the CDR3. Trimming shortened V by 6 bases and J by 11 bases, and 19 bases separated the two germline ends. The CDR3 sequence is CASRFQQGTGAFF. The CDR3 nucleotides read TGTGCCAGCAGATTTCAGCAAGGGACTGGGGCTTTCTTT.

This chain connects TRBV4-1 to TRBJ1-1, with D unresolved. Germline V gene lookup returns CDR1 MGHRA and CDR2 YSYEKL. The CDR3 spans 16 residues. V was pared by 4 bases and J by 1 base, with 16 bases between. CDR3 nucleotide sequence: TGCGCCAGCAGCCCCTTCCCGGCCAGGTCGAACACTGAAGCTTTCTTT. As protein: CASSPFPARSNTEAFF.

This clone was counted between two and nine times. The gene calls are TRBV7-8 and TRBJ2-5, with 9 nucleotides matching TRBD1. Germline values: CDR1 SGHVS, CDR2 FQNEAQ. V shed 0 bases and J 1 base; nucleotides not matched to a gene: 3. The CDR3 spans 16 residues. CDR3 amino acids: CASSLAGTGSQETQYF. The CDR3 nucleotides are TGTGCCAGCAGCTTAGCCGGGACAGGGAGCCAAGAGACCCAGTACTTC.

The chain recombines TRBV7-8 with TRBJ2-7; TRBD2 aligns across 11 bases. CDR1 and CDR2 from the germline V gene are SGHVS and FQNEAQ. The CDR3 sequence is 20 residues long. The J segment lost 2 bases and the V segment lost 4 bases, leaving 19 bases of the junction unmatched. Written as DNA, the CDR3 is TGTGCCAGCAGCTCCCCTTGGGGTAGCGGGAGGGCCTCTTCCACCTACGAGCAGTACTTC. Encoded protein: CASSSPWGSGRASSTYEQYF.

This clone occurred a few times. The chain employs TRBV15 and TRBJ1-2, with TRBD1 as a possible D gene (6 bases). V lost 0 bases and J lost 5, with 13 bases in between. The CDR3 has 15 residues. Germline values: CDR1 LNHNV, CDR2 YYDKDF (reference sequence). CDR3 protein: CATSRDNQGSYGYTF. DNA for the CDR3: TGTGCCACCAGCAGAGATAACCAGGGGTCTTATGGCTACACCTTC.

This clone was found once. The V call is TRBV14, the J call TRBJ2-3, with D perhaps TRBD2 (5 bases). Trimming pared 6 bases from V and 2 bases from J, leaving 15 bases between. Germline lookup yields CDR1 SGHDN and CDR2 FVKESK. The length of the CDR3 is 15 residues. The CDR3 bases are TGTGCCAGCAGTCTCACGAGGGCCGTCACAGATACGCAGTATTTT. This codes for CASSLTRAVTDTQYF.

The rearrangement uses TRBV2 and TRBJ1-3; 7 bases agree with TRBD1. J was trimmed by 4 bases and V by 10 bases; bases with no gene match: 13. The CDR3 covers 15 residues. The germline gives CDR1 SNHLY, CDR2 FYNNEI. CDR3 nucleotide sequence: TGTGCCATACGACAGGGATCGGCGGTGGGAAACACCATATATTTT. It translates to CAIRQGSAVGNTIYF.

The V gene is TRBV18, the J gene TRBJ2-1; D perhaps matches TRBD2 (5 bases). Germline assignment: CDR1 KGHSH and CDR2 LQKENI. The germline V and J ends were trimmed by 6 bases and 4 bases, with 16 bases remaining between them. The CDR3 is 15 amino acids. CDR3 sequence reads: CASSPEAERYNEQFF. CDR3 bases: TGTGCCAGCTCCCCAGAAGCGGAGAGATACAATGAGCAGTTCTTC.

This rearrangement joins TRBV9 to TRBJ2-7; 16 nucleotides line up with TRBD2. CDR1 is SGDLS and CDR2 is YYNGEE in the germline V gene. The CDR3 contains 15 residues. V lost 2 bases, J lost 5 bases, and 1 base stayed unmatched. CDR3 in DNA: TGTGCCAGCAGCGTGGGACTAGCGGGAGGGGACGAGCAGTACTTC. Its translation is CASSVGLAGGDEQYF.

In its sample, this clone was seen once. The J gene is TRBJ2-3, the V gene TRBV7-2; a weak D match, TRBD2 (6 bases). Deletions cut 5 bases from V and 4 bases from J, with 16 bases between. The CDR3 extends over 15 amino acids. Germline V lookup: CDR1 SGHTA, CDR2 FQGNSA. CDR3 bases: TGTGCCAGCAGCCCGGAGGGAGGTTCCGCAGATACGCAGTATTTT. Its translation is CASSPEGGSADTQYF.

This clone showed up many times. V is TRBV19 and J is TRBJ2-1; TRBD2 matches at 14 bases. The V gene's germline CDR1 is LNHDA and CDR2 SQIVND (reference sequence). The J segment lost 14 bases and the V segment lost 7 bases, leaving 7 bases of the junction unmatched. The CDR3 contains 13 residues. CDR3 loop: CASTRLAGGPEFF. As DNA, the CDR3 is TGTGCCAGTACCCGACTAGCGGGAGGGCCGGAGTTCTTC.

The chain links TRBV11-2 to TRBJ1-1, with D unclear. CDR1 SGHAT and CDR2 FQNNGV come from the germline V gene. V was cut by 3 bases and J by 5 bases, with 13 bases left in between. This CDR3 is 14 amino acids long. CDR3 region: CASSFPGRETEAFF. For the CDR3, the DNA is TGTGCCAGCAGCTTTCCCGGGAGGGAGACTGAAGCTTTCTTT.

The chain couples TRBV30 to TRBJ1-2; a weak D match, TRBD1 (6 bases). Deletions cut 8 bases from V and 2 bases from J, with 15 bases between. Looked up from germline, CDR1 is GTSNPN and CDR2 is SVGIG (reference sequence). The CDR3 sequence is 13 residues long. The chain's CDR3 is CARSQGQNYGYTF. The CDR3 DNA reads as TGTGCCCGATCCCAGGGGCAGAACTATGGCTACACCTTC.

The chain joins TRBV10-3 to TRBJ2-1; no firm D call. Trimming stripped 8 bases from V and 3 bases from J, with 17 bases between. Germline V CDR1 and CDR2: ENHRY, SYGVKD. The CDR3 extends over 15 amino acids. This CDR3 reads CAISSWEPLYNEQFF. The CDR3 DNA sequence: TGTGCCATCTCTTCTTGGGAACCTCTCTACAATGAGCAGTTCTTC.

This clone has only a few counts. This chain uses TRBV4-1 with TRBJ1-2, with D possibly TRBD1 on 6 matching bases. This CDR3 contains 15 residues. From germline, CDR1 is MGHRA and CDR2 YSYEKL. Trimming stripped 0 bases from V and 3 bases from J, with 11 bases between. DNA of the CDR3: TGCGCCAGCAGCCAAGATATTAGACAGGACTATGGCTACACCTTC. Translating gives CASSQDIRQDYGYTF.

CDR3 DNA sequence: TGTGCCAGTAGTATAGATCGGGGATTCTCCTACAATGAGCAGTTCTTC. This sequence encodes CASSIDRGFSYNEQFF. The chain combines TRBV19 with TRBJ2-1, with D perhaps TRBD2 (5 bases). From germline, CDR1 is LNHDA and CDR2 SQIVND (reference sequence). The CDR3 sequence is 16 residues long. V was pared by 0 bases and J by 0 bases, with 9 bases between.

V usage is TRBV6-5 and J usage is TRBJ2-1; D possibly corresponds to TRBD2 (5 bases). Germline loops: CDR1 MNHEY, CDR2 SVGAGI. The CDR3 spans 14 residues. With 6 bases removed from V and 4 bases from J, the gap between germline ends came to 13 bases. CDR3 bases: TGTGCCAGCAGCAGGTCCTCGGGGTACAATGAGCAGTTCTTC. Translation gives CASSRSSGYNEQFF.

The chain is built from TRBV25-1 and TRBJ2-7; 10 bases fit TRBD1. The germline gives CDR1 MGHDK, CDR2 SYGVNS. After removal of 4 bases from V and 5 bases from J, the junction contained 5 bases not matched to a gene. The CDR3 spans 14 residues. The CDR3 DNA is TGTGCCAGCAGTGGGGACAGGGGTTACCACGAGCAGTACTTC. Translating it yields CASSGDRGYHEQYF.

The CDR3 sequence is CSVPSTGPGTSDYNEQFF. CDR3 nucleotide sequence: TGCAGCGTCCCTTCGACAGGTCCCGGGACTAGTGACTACAATGAGCAGTTCTTC. This chain uses TRBV29-1 with TRBJ2-1; 8 nucleotides agree with TRBD2. Germline CDR1 is SQVTM and CDR2 is ANQGSEA. The CDR3 consists of 18 residues. Unmatched junction bases numbered 19, after V lost 6 bases and J lost 3 bases.

This clone was recorded once. At the DNA level, this CDR3 is encoded by other sequences in the same sample as well. The V and J genes are TRBV18 and TRBJ1-1; D gene uncertain. CDR3 length: 13 residues. The V and J ends lost 3 bases and 0 bases respectively, with 5 bases between them. CDR1 and CDR2 (germline): KGHSH, LQKENI. The chain's CDR3 is CASSPALNTEAFF. The DNA of the CDR3 is TGTGCCAGCTCACCCGCATTGAACACTGAAGCTTTCTTT.

This clone appeared a single time. In DNA form, the CDR3 reads TGTGCCAGCAGCCCCGGAGGTAGAGCTTTCTTT. This encodes CASSPGGRAFF. The chain employs TRBV6-5 and TRBJ1-1; unclear D gene. The CDR3 runs 11 residues. Germline lookup yields CDR1 MNHEY and CDR2 SVGAGI. Trimming took off 6 bases at V and 10 bases at J, with 12 bases between the two ends.

The V call is TRBV7-9, the J call TRBJ2-7; 7 nucleotides agree with TRBD1. The germline CDR1 and CDR2 sequences are SEHNR and FQNEAQ (reference sequence). The CDR3 covers 15 residues. The trim removed 4 bases at V and 2 bases at J, leaving 8 bases unmatched. DNA for the CDR3: TGTGCCAGCAGCTCCCAACAGGGGAATCCCTACGAGCAGTACTTC. It yields the protein CASSSQQGNPYEQYF.

CDR3 sequence reads: CSVEGGLALGTDTQYF. Here the CDR3 DNA reads TGCAGCGTTGAAGGGGGACTAGCGCTGGGCACAGATACGCAGTATTTT. The rearrangement uses TRBV29-1 and TRBJ2-3; 10 bases map to TRBD2. V gave up 1 base and J gave up 1 base; unmatched junction bases: 5. The CDR3 covers 16 residues. Germline lookup yields CDR1 SQVTM and CDR2 ANQGSEA.

The chain couples TRBV28 to TRBJ1-2; D is undetermined. The V end was cut by 3 bases, the J end by 6 bases, with 20 bases between. The CDR3 is made up of 16 amino acids. Looked up from germline, CDR1 is MDHEN and CDR2 is SYDVKM. The CDR3 here is CASSFLTPLANNGYTF. The CDR3 DNA reads as TGTGCCAGCAGTTTCCTCACTCCCCTGGCTAATAATGGCTACACCTTC.

The chain combines TRBV29-1 with TRBJ1-1; TRBD1 might be the D (5 bases). Germline values: CDR1 SQVTM, CDR2 ANQGSEA. The CDR3 spans 14 residues. V was pared by 1 base and J by 0 bases, with 9 bases between. CDR3 sequence: CSVEVGRMNTEAFF. Written as DNA, the CDR3 is TGCAGCGTTGAAGTGGGACGGATGAACACTGAAGCTTTCTTT. Variable domain in full (rest from reference TRBV29-1 and TRBJ1-1): SAVISQKPSRDICQRGTSLTIQCQVDSQVTMMFWYRQQPGQSLTLIATANQGSEATYESGFVIDKFPISRPNLTFSTLTVSNMSPEDSSIYLCSVEVGRMNTEAFFGQGTRLTVV.

This chain joins TRBV10-3 and TRBJ2-3; 7 positions match TRBD2. The germline CDR1 and CDR2 sequences are ENHRY and SYGVKD. The CDR3 loop spans 14 amino acids. The V and J ends lost 8 bases and 5 bases, in that order; junction bases with no gene match: 10. DNA of the CDR3: TGTGCCATCCAGGCGGGAGTAGCAGGAGATACGCAGTATTTT. It encodes CAIQAGVAGDTQYF.

The chain joins TRBV7-2 to TRBJ2-2; tentative D call: TRBD2 (6 bases). This CDR3 comprises 15 residues. Between the trimmed V and J ends, which lost 5 bases and 0 bases, there was a span of 10 bases. Germline V gene data show CDR1 as SGHTA and CDR2 as FQGNSA. CDR3: CASSPTRANTGELFF. The CDR3, as DNA: TGTGCCAGCAGCCCGACTAGAGCGAACACCGGGGAGCTGTTTTTT.

The gene calls are TRBV5-1 and TRBJ1-4; 8 bases match TRBD1. This CDR3 has 14 amino acids. V gave up 0 bases and J gave up 5 bases; unmatched junction bases: 0. Looked up from germline, CDR1 is SGHRS and CDR2 is YFSETQ. CDR3 sequence: CASSLGQGNEKLFF. The CDR3 DNA reads as TGCGCCAGCAGCTTGGGACAGGGGAATGAAAAACTGTTTTTT. Complete variable domain (other parts from reference TRBV5-1 and TRBJ1-4): KAGVTQTPRYLIKTRGQQVTLSCSPISGHRSVSWYQQTPGQGLQFLFEYFSETQRNKGNFPGRFSGRQFSNSRSEMNVSTLELGDSALYLCASSLGQGNEKLFFGSGTQLSVL.

This chain joins TRBV7-9 and TRBJ1-1; D is perhaps TRBD1 (6 bases). Germline V gives CDR1 SEHNR, CDR2 FQNEAQ (reference sequence). The CDR3 has 15 amino acids. V was cut by 5 bases and J by 1 base, with 14 bases left in between. CDR3 protein: CASSAPGTPNTEAFF. CDR3 sequence (DNA): TGTGCCAGCAGCGCCCCCGGGACACCGAACACTGAAGCTTTCTTT.

The count of this clone is one. The chain couples TRBV6-4 to TRBJ2-1; TRBD1 matches at 8 bases. The CDR3 is 15 residues long. V was clipped by 5 bases and J by 2 bases; unmatched bases: 5. CDR1 and CDR2 (germline): MRHNA, SNTAGT. CDR3 loop: CASSLDRGPYNEQFF. CDR3 DNA sequence: TGTGCCAGCAGTTTAGACAGGGGTCCCTACAATGAGCAGTTCTTC.

In its sample, this clone was seen once. The chain recombines TRBV18 with TRBJ1-3; possible D gene TRBD1, 5 bases. Per germline, CDR1 KGHSH and CDR2 LQKENI. Trimming took off 6 bases at V and 2 bases at J, with 14 bases between the two ends. CDR3 length: 15 residues. CDR3 sequence: CASSPSAGPGNTIYF. The CDR3 DNA sequence: TGTGCCAGCTCCCCTTCTGCAGGGCCTGGAAACACCATATATTTT.